This TCR beta chain was captured by sequencing in a study of blood T cells in healthy people across ages (dated by TCRdb to about 2015). Turning to the overall study: In model experiments, template switching captured roughly one uniquely barcoded TCR beta cDNA molecule for every two T cells. To track age-related changes in TCR beta repertoire diversity, the study relied on deep sequencing normalized with unique cDNA molecular identifiers. Donors were grouped into four age groups: young (average about 15 years), middle-aged (39), aged (roughly 67) and long-lived (approximately 82). To avoid experimental bias, donors of different ages were spread randomly across the sequencing lanes. The study analyzed two additional independent replicas of 1 million unique cDNA reads from the same blood draw for two donors, one aged 18 to 29 and one aged 80 or older. The investigation overall reported the following: Compared with the aged group, the long-lived group had more naive CD4+ T cells, fewer expanded clones and increased TCR diversity, a pattern suggesting age selection. Total diversity estimates from one million sequenced T cells were considered lower bounds and underestimates. Conclusive comparison of naive and antigen-experienced compartments was prevented by the profiling of bulk unsorted PBMCs. The CMV infection status of donors was not known, potentially confounding age-related changes in expanded clonotypes. There was a strong correlation between observed TCR beta diversity and the percentage of naive T cells measured by flow cytometry. Observed TCR beta diversity per million T cells fell roughly linearly with age, and a significant reduction was already apparent by age around 44.

V is pared back by 1 base and J by 5 bases, with 11 bases lying between the germline termini. Taken from the germline V gene (reference sequence), the CDR1 and CDR2 loops are LGHDT and YNNKEL. Including the terminal cysteine and phenylalanine, the CDR3 comprises 14 residues. Only CDR3 DNA remains: 42 bases, in frame from the first base. On this clonotype itself: Its recognized antigen is unknown. The sample holds no much larger clone one base away, and base qualities are not on file.

Donors were a few dozen systemically healthy Caucasian individuals from Russia aged roughly 6 to 100 years. Each donor gave around 9.5 milliliters of peripheral blood, collected into EDTA-treated Vacutainer tubes. Ficoll-Paque density-gradient centrifugation was used to isolate PBMCs, with at least 6.5 million per sample. Trizol reagent was used to extract total RNA from the PBMCs, yielding at least 6 micrograms per sample. For every donor, flow cytometry on a PBMC aliquot measured the percentage of naive CD45RAhigh/CD27high T cells. Libraries came from 5' RACE. This sample was sequenced with an Illumina HiSeq 2500. A second PCR of about 7 to 12 cycles was run with a J-beta primer mix and a sample-barcoded 5' primer. A template-switch 5' adaptor carrying 12 random nucleotides introduced a unique molecular identifier onto each TCR beta cDNA molecule. Each sample yielded at least 2.5 million CDR3-containing paired-end reads. First-strand cDNA was synthesized from all RNA with the Mint cDNA synthesis kit, primed by a TRBC-specific oligonucleotide. Following uracil-DNA glycosylase treatment, a first 18-cycle PCR with universal primers M1SS and BC2_uni_R was performed on all cDNA. Per the authors' processing: Each sample was normalized by randomly selecting 1 million high-quality reads, each carrying a distinct molecular identifier. Instead of being binned into consensus sequences, reads with shared molecular identifiers were discarded. MiTCR, with a Q25 quality threshold and the strictest error-elimination algorithm, was used for CDR3 identification, clonotype clustering and error correction. A nonparametric unseen species model with Euler transformation was used to estimate lower-bound total TCR beta diversity. TCRdb itself trimmed the public reads at Q25 with fastp, ran MiXCR and retained productive beta chains. Rows with a matching CDR3 protein are joined into one entry that keeps the most common DNA and genes. The V and J calls were not made by the authors but by TCRdb's processing. Within this sample are about a million distinct CDR3 sequences, with approximately 49% of them counted one time only. The ten most abundant clones make up under 15% of the sample.

The clonotype comes from a man aged 25-40 years in good health. This receptor chain uses TRBV3-1 and TRBJ2-5; TRBD2 is a weak D gene call, 6 bases matching. Sequencing was carried out using blood. CDR3 sequence: CASSQGLVWETQYF. The nucleotide sequence is TGTGCCAGCAGCCAAGGACTAGTGTGGGAGACCCAGTACTTC.